This T cell receptor beta chain appears in the sequencing data of a study of CD8 T cells in ankylosing spondylitis. Study observations and caveats: In synovial fluid and blood from reactive arthritis, some motif variants were previously reported. Seven to nine highly homologous variants formed a TCR beta motif that appeared characteristic of ankylosing spondylitis blood.

In germline, CDR1 is SGDLS, CDR2 YYNGEE. The CDR3 extends over 15 amino acids. V lost 3 bases to trimming and J lost 4 bases; unmatched junction nucleotides: 5. Concerning this clonotype itself: The antigen remains undetermined.

For TCR beta, libraries came from quantitative 5'-RACE with molecular barcodes. TCRdb itself ran the 5' RACE reads through MiXCR, one entry per CDR3 protein. The sample lists hundreds of thousands of distinct CDR3 sequences; about an eighth were seen once. The material sequenced was blood, either unsorted or a sorted T cell fraction (not recorded which). The chain couples TRBV9 to TRBJ2-2, with 8 bases fitting TRBD2. This TCR was recovered from a male donor with ankylosing spondylitis. DNA of the CDR3: TGTGCCAGCAGCGACGGGACTAGGGTCACCGGGGAGCTGTTTTTT. Its translation: CASSDGTRVTGELFF.